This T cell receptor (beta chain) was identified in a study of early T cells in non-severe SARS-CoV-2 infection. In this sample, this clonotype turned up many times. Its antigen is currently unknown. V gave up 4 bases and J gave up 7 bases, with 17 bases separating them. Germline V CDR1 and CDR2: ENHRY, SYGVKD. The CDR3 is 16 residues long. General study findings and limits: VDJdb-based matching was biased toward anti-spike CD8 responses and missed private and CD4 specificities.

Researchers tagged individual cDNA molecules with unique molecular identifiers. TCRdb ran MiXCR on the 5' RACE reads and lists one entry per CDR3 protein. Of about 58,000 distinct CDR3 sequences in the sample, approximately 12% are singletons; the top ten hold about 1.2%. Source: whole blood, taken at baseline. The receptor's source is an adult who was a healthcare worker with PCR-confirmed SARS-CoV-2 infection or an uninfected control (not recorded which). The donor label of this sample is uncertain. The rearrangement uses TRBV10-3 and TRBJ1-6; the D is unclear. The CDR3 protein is CAISAMGMSENSPLHF. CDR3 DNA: TGTGCCATCAGTGCCATGGGGATGAGCGAAAATTCACCCCTCCACTTT.